The 23 T cell receptor beta chains listed next were all sequenced from one sample in a study of T cells in Graves' hyperthyroidism and ophthalmopathy. Researchers amplified the TCR beta CDR3 regions from RNA transcripts. The HTBI primer set drove a first-round RT-PCR of the TCR CDR3. Using its own MiXCR run on the multiplex PCR reads, TCRdb lists one record per CDR3 protein. The data contain 500,000 to 800,000 distinct CDR3 sequences, 45% of them singletons. The specimen was peripheral blood or thyroid tissue (not recorded which). The receptors were sampled from an adult man with Graves' disease, either hyperthyroidism or ophthalmopathy (not recorded which).

This clonotype was seen a few times. The V call is TRBV7-3, the J call TRBJ1-2; D is unresolved. Germline loops: CDR1 SGHTA, CDR2 FQGTGA. CDR3 length: 15 residues. Trimming shortened V by 2 bases and J by 4 bases, and 14 bases separated the two germline ends. This CDR3 reads CASSLFPEAPYGYTF. The CDR3 DNA is TGTGCCAGCAGCTTATTTCCGGAGGCCCCCTATGGCTACACCTTC.

This chain uses TRBV6-5 with TRBJ2-5; TRBD1 might be the D (5 bases). Germline V gene data show CDR1 as MNHEY and CDR2 as SVGAGI. There are 14 residues in the CDR3. V was trimmed by 5 bases and J by 4 bases, leaving 14 bases between them. CDR3 sequence reads: CASSGFRVGETQYF. CDR3 nucleotide sequence: TGTGCCAGCAGTGGGTTCAGGGTGGGAGAGACCCAGTACTTC.

CDR3 in amino acids: CASRLGLDHSYEQYF. Written as DNA, the CDR3 is TGCGCCAGCAGGCTGGGGTTGGACCACTCCTACGAGCAGTACTTC. The genes are TRBV5-1 and TRBJ2-7; D is ambiguous. The CDR3 is 15 amino acids. V was cut by 5 bases and J by 0 bases, with 15 bases left in between. Germline V gives CDR1 SGHRS, CDR2 YFSETQ.

V gene TRBV2 combines with J gene TRBJ2-6; 8 bases align to TRBD1. This CDR3 spans 12 amino acids. Trimming cost V 9 bases and J 10 bases; bases outside gene matches: 5. Germline CDR1 is SNHLY and CDR2 is FYNNEI. The CDR3 is CASYRGVNVLTF. CDR3 DNA: TGTGCCAGTTACAGGGGGGTGAACGTCCTGACTTTC.

Points on this clonotype: Since a much larger clone is just one base distant, this may be a read error. This chain links TRBV2 with TRBJ1-1; 9 positions agree with TRBD1. The CDR3 extends over 15 amino acids. Germline values: CDR1 SNHLY, CDR2 FYNNEI. In DNA form, the CDR3 reads TGTGCCGGCAGGATACAGGGGGCGATGAACACTGAAGCTTTCTTT. Residues: CAGRIQGAMNTEAFF.

This chain uses TRBV14 with TRBJ1-1; D is uncertain. V lost 0 bases to trimming and J lost 4 bases, with 15 bases between them. CDR1 is SGHDN, CDR2 FVKESK, per germline. The length of the CDR3 is 16 residues. The CDR3 DNA is TGTGCCAGCAGCCAAGACCCTCTAGAAAGGGTCACTGAAGCTTTCTTT. This sequence encodes CASSQDPLERVTEAFF.

This clonotype was detected many times. The chain recombines TRBV20-1 with TRBJ2-7; D uncertain. The CDR3 is 10 residues long. The V gene lost 3 bases and the J gene lost 5 bases, with 5 bases spanning the gap. Germline V lookup: CDR1 DFQATT, CDR2 SNEGSKA (reference sequence). In DNA, the CDR3 is TGCAGTGCTAGCCTGGACGAGCAGTACTTC. This gives the protein CSASLDEQYF.

This clonotype was counted between two and nine times. The chain joins TRBV24-1 to TRBJ1-2; the D is unclear. V was trimmed by 11 bases and J by 4 bases, leaving 16 bases between them. The V gene's germline CDR1 is KGHDR and CDR2 SFDVKD. The CDR3 is made up of 13 amino acids. The CDR3 DNA reads TGTGCCAGCAGAAAAGACGGCTTCTATGGCTACACCTTC. The encoded protein is CASRKDGFYGYTF.

The chain has TRBV24-1 and TRBJ2-2, with D unresolved. Trimming shortened V by 3 bases and J by 6 bases, and 7 bases separated the two germline ends. Germline values: CDR1 KGHDR, CDR2 SFDVKD. The CDR3 spans 13 residues. Here the CDR3 reads CATSDRHSGELFF. In DNA, the CDR3 is TGTGCCACCAGTGATCGACACTCCGGGGAGCTGTTTTTT.

The rearrangement links TRBV15 to TRBJ2-7, with TRBD2 matching 9 bases. J gave up 2 bases and V 3 bases, and 8 bases lay outside the gene matches. The CDR3 length is 16 residues. Germline CDR1 reads LNHNV; CDR2 reads YYDKDF (reference sequence). The CDR3 reads CATSRTAGGPPYEQYF. Written as DNA, the CDR3 is TGTGCCACCAGCAGGACAGCGGGGGGTCCCCCCTACGAGCAGTACTTC.

In this sample, this clonotype turned up a few times. V and J are TRBV2 and TRBJ1-2; TRBD1 is a possible D gene (6 bases). The CDR3 runs 15 residues. From germline, CDR1 is SNHLY and CDR2 FYNNEI. V lost 1 base to trimming and J lost 4 bases, with 13 bases between them. The CDR3 DNA follows: TGTGCCAGCAGTGAAGTGGACCTAGGGGGCTATGGCTACACCTTC. Amino acids: CASSEVDLGGYGYTF.

The chain uses TRBV7-9 and TRBJ2-2; TRBD2 matches at 11 bases. Germline lookup yields CDR1 SEHNR and CDR2 FQNEAQ (reference sequence). This CDR3 comprises 16 residues. Trimming took 6 bases from V and 2 from J; bases not matched to a gene: 5. The CDR3 DNA reads as TGTGCCAGCAGACGGCTAGCGGGGGGAAACACCGGGGAGCTGTTTTTT. Amino acid sequence: CASRRLAGGNTGELFF. Together with reference TRBV7-9 and TRBJ2-2, the CDR3 gives the full variable domain: DTGVSQNPRHKITKRGQNVTFRCDPISEHNRLYWYRQTLGQGPEFLTYFQNEAQLEKSRLLSDRFSAERPKGSFSTLEIQRTEQGDSAMYLCASRRLAGGNTGELFFGEGSRLTVL.

The V and J genes are TRBV2 and TRBJ2-5; D possibly corresponds to TRBD2 (5 bases). V dropped 6 bases and J dropped 9 bases, with 20 bases sitting between them. The CDR3 totals 14 residues. CDR1 is SNHLY, CDR2 FYNNEI, per germline. CDR3 in amino acids: CASSLVGSNQPQYF. CDR3 coding DNA: TGTGCCAGCAGCTTAGTTGGGAGCAATCAGCCCCAGTACTTC.

On this clonotype: No conserved phenylalanine or tryptophan is present at the end of the CDR3, so a read error is the likely explanation. Because the CDR3's place on the DNA is in doubt, the DNA is left out and the CDR3 is given as listed by TCRdb. The chain links TRBV7-2 to TRBJ1-6. From its first to its last residue, the CDR3 has 9 amino acids. The V gene's germline CDR1 is SGHTA and CDR2 FQGNSA. Here the CDR3 reads CASSLEALG.

With respect to this clonotype: It may be a read error: a sequence one base away is much more abundant. The chain uses TRBV10-3 and TRBJ1-5; unclear D gene. CDR1 is ENHRY, CDR2 SYGVKD, per germline. The length of the CDR3 is 14 residues. The V and J ends lost 10 bases and 0 bases respectively, with 13 bases between them. The DNA for the CDR3 is TGTGCCACCAGCCCCCTAAGTAGCAATCAGCCCCAGCATTTT. It is translated as CATSPLSSNQPQHF.

This clonotype was counted only a few times. The V and J genes are TRBV6-4 and TRBJ1-1; 7 bases align to TRBD1. V was clipped by 7 bases and J by 11 bases; unmatched bases: 10. The germline V gene encodes CDR1 MRHNA and CDR2 SNTAGT. The CDR3 is 12 amino acids. CDR3 protein: CASTETGYAAFF. The CDR3 DNA sequence: TGTGCCAGCACCGAGACAGGGTACGCGGCTTTCTTT.

This clonotype was counted at least ten times. The chain joins TRBV2 to TRBJ1-4; D ambiguous. Trimming cost V 4 bases and J 4 bases, with 10 bases left between them. CDR3 size: 14 residues. Germline CDR1 reads SNHLY; CDR2 reads FYNNEI. The CDR3 nucleotides read TGTGCCAGCAGTGGTGGCGCCAGTAATGAAAAACTGTTTTTT. Its protein product is CASSGGASNEKLFF.

Regarding this clonotype: Given a much more abundant clone one base away, this may be a read error. This chain connects TRBV20-1 to TRBJ1-1; possible D gene TRBD1, 6 bases. Germline V gene data show CDR1 as DFQATT and CDR2 as SNEGSKA (reference sequence). CDR3 length equals 11 residues. The CDR3 protein is CSANRATGAFF. As DNA, the CDR3 is TGCAGTGCTAACAGGGCGACTGGAGCTTTCTTT.

This clonotype has a count of ten or more. This chain joins TRBV2 and TRBJ2-5; no reliable D call. CDR1 and CDR2 (germline): SNHLY, FYNNEI. This CDR3 is 15 amino acids long. V dropped 3 bases and J dropped 1 base, with 12 bases sitting between them. Here the CDR3 reads CASSDSAYTQETQYF. The CDR3 DNA sequence: TGTGCCAGCAGTGACTCAGCGTATACCCAAGAGACCCAGTACTTC. The full variable domain, rest sourced from reference TRBV2 and TRBJ2-5, is EPEVTQTPSHQVTQMGQEVILRCVPISNHLYFYWYRQILGQKVEFLVSFYNNEISEKSEIFDDQFSVERPDGSNFTLKIRSTKLEDSAMYFCASSDSAYTQETQYFGPGTRLLVL.

This clonotype has a count of ten or more. The germline gene is not matched at one end of the junction; a read error may be the cause. V usage is TRBV7-7 and J usage is TRBJ2-5; tentative D call: TRBD1 (5 bases). The CDR3 spans 14 residues. CDR1 and CDR2 (germline): SSHAT, FNYEAQ (reference sequence). CDR3 protein: CASSQGAERETQYF. The DNA for the CDR3 is TGTGCTAGCAGCCAAGGGGCAGAACGAGAGACCCAGTACTTC.

The chain employs TRBV24-1 and TRBJ1-3; no clear D. Germline values: CDR1 KGHDR, CDR2 SFDVKD. Trimming removed 7 bases at V and 0 bases at J, with 9 bases between. CDR3 length: 14 residues. The CDR3 coding sequence is TGTGCCACCAGCGCCGGACCCTCTGGAAACACCATATATTTT. Translation gives CATSAGPSGNTIYF.

This chain uses TRBV10-3 with TRBJ1-1; TRBD1 aligns across 12 bases. Germline V gene sequence: CDR1 ENHRY, CDR2 SYGVKD. The trim removed 7 bases at V and 10 bases at J, leaving 16 bases unmatched. This CDR3 is 16 amino acids long. As DNA, the CDR3 is TGTGCCATCAAGGTCGTTGAGGGGGACAGGGGGCTTGGAGCTTTCTTT. Amino acids: CAIKVVEGDRGLGAFF.

This clonotype was found many times. The chain recombines TRBV7-9 with TRBJ1-2; D is unresolved. Between the trimmed V and J ends, which lost 5 bases and 7 bases, there was a span of 17 bases. This CDR3 has 14 residues. CDR1 is SEHNR, CDR2 FQNEAQ, per germline (reference sequence). CDR3 in DNA: TGTGCCAGCAGCCTCGGGATCTTAGCTGGTGGCTACACCTTC. Amino acid sequence: CASSLGILAGGYTF.